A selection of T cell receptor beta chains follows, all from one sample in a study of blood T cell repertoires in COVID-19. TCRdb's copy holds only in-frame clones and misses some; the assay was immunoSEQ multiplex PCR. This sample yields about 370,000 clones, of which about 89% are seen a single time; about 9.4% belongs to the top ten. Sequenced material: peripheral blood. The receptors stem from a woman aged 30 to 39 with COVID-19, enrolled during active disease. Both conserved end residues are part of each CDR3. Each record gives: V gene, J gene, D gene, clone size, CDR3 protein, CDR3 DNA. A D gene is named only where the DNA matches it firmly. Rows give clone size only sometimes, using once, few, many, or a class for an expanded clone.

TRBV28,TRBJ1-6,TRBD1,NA,CASSQQGGYNSPLHF,TGTGCCAGCAGTCAACAGGGGGGGTATAATTCACCCCTCCACTTT
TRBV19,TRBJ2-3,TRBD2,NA,CASSGRETSTDTQYF,TGTGCCAGTAGTGGGCGGGAGACTAGCACAGATACGCAGTATTTT
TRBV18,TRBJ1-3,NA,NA,CASSPGGLISGNTIYF,TGTGCCAGCTCACCCGGGGGACTTATCTCTGGAAACACCATATATTTT
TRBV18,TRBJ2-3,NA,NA,CASSPETGSTDTQYF,TGTGCCAGCTCACCAGAGACGGGGAGCACAGATACGCAGTATTTT
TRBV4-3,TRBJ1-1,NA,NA,CASSQDLGTAAFF,TGCGCCAGCAGCCAAGATTTGGGGACTGCAGCTTTCTTT
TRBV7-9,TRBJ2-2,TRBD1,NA,CAGGQGLPGELFF,TGTGCCGGCGGACAGGGGTTACCCGGGGAGCTGTTTTTT
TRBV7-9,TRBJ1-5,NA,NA,CASSSDTQPQHF,TGTGCCAGCAGCTCAGACACTCAGCCCCAGCATTTT
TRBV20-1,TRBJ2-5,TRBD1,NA,CSLTQGETQYF,TGCAGCTTGACACAGGGGGAGACCCAGTACTTC
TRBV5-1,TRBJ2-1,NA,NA,CASSPSAGKIYNEQFF,TGCGCCAGCAGCCCATCCGCGGGGAAGATTTACAATGAGCAGTTCTTC
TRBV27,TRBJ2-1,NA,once,CASSLSQLDEQFF,TGTGCCAGCAGCCTTTCCCAACTGGATGAGCAGTTCTTC
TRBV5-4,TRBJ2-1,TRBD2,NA,CASSLRLAVNEQFF,TGTGCCAGCAGCTTAAGACTAGCGGTCAATGAGCAGTTCTTC
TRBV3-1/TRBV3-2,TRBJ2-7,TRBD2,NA,CASSQAPGGGAYEQYF,TGTGCCAGCAGCCAGGCCCCAGGCGGGGGGGCCTACGAGCAGTACTTC
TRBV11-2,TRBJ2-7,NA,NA,CASRTGSTYEQYF,TGTGCCAGCCGAACGGGTTCCACCTACGAGCAGTACTTC
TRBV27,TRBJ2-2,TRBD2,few,CASSPRGRAYTGELFF,TGTGCCAGCAGTCCAAGAGGGAGGGCGTACACCGGGGAGCTGTTTTTT
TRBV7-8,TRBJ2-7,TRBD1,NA,CASRGGTGVSYEQYF,TGTGCCAGCCGTGGAGGGACAGGGGTTTCATACGAGCAGTACTTC
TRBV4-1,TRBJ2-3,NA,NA,CASSPGSLVSDTQYF,TGCGCCAGCAGCCCGGGTTCGCTGGTCTCGGATACGCAGTATTTT
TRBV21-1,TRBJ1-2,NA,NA,CASSKDSGDGYTF,TGTGCCAGCAGCAAAGACTCGGGTGATGGCTACACCTTC
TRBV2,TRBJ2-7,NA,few,CASTHRTYEQYF,TGTGCCAGCACTCACAGAACCTACGAGCAGTACTTC
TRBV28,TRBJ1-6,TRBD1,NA,CASSLEGQGNSPLHF,TGTGCCAGCAGTTTAGAGGGACAGGGAAACTCACCCCTCCACTTT
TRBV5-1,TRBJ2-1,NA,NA,CASSLGVKRMMDEQFF,TGCGCCAGCAGCCTGGGGGTTAAGCGGATGATGGATGAGCAGTTCTTC
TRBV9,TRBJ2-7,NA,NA,CASSVAVSPREQYF,TGTGCCAGCAGCGTAGCGGTTTCCCCCCGCGAGCAGTACTTC
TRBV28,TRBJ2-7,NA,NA,CASSFSKSYEQYF,TGTGCCAGCAGTTTTAGCAAGTCCTACGAGCAGTACTTC
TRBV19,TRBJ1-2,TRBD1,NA,CASRRDSTNYGYTF,TGTGCCAGTAGGCGGGACAGTACTAACTATGGCTACACCTTC
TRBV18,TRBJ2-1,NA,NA,CASSPPVGVYNEQFF,TGTGCCAGCTCACCACCGGTCGGGGTGTACAATGAGCAGTTCTTC
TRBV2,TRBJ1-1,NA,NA,CASIPTGYTEAFF,TGTGCCAGCATTCCCACAGGGTACACTGAAGCTTTCTTT
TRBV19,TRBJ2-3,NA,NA,CASSMQTTGTDTQYF,TGTGCCAGTAGTATGCAGACAACGGGAACAGATACGCAGTATTTT
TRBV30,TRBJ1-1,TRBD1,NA,CANRGDHTEAFF,TGTGCCAACAGGGGGGACCACACTGAAGCTTTCTTT
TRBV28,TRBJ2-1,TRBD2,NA,CASKTGGSVNEQFF,TGTGCCAGCAAAACGGGAGGCTCAGTAAATGAGCAGTTCTTC
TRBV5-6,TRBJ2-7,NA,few,CASSLGQFYEQYF,TGTGCCAGCAGCTTGGGGCAGTTCTACGAGCAGTACTTC
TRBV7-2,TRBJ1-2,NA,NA,CASSLGTDYGYTF,TGTGCCAGCAGCTTAGGGACAGACTATGGCTACACCTTC
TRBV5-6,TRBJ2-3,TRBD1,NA,CASSYRGRRADTQYF,TGTGCCAGCAGCTACAGGGGGCGCAGGGCAGATACGCAGTATTTT
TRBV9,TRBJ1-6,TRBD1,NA,CASSLRTGNNSPLHF,TGTGCCAGCAGCCTAAGGACAGGAAATAATTCACCCCTCCACTTT
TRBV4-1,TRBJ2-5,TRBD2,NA,CASSQGTSGIFVEETQYF,TGCGCCAGCAGCCAAGGGACTAGCGGGATCTTCGTCGAAGAGACCCAGTACTTC
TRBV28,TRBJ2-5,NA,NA,CASSVRGTQYF,TGTGCCAGCAGCGTTAGAGGGACCCAGTACTTC
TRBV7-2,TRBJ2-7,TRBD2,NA,CASSTTLLAGAYEQYF,TGTGCCAGCAGCACTACCCTGCTAGCGGGAGCCTACGAGCAGTACTTC
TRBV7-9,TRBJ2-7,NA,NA,CASSQERLSSYEQYF,TGTGCCAGCAGTCAAGAGCGGCTTAGCTCCTACGAGCAGTACTTC